This TCR beta chain was identified during a study of OX40 agonist ivuxolimab in advanced cancers. Notes on the research overall: Ivuxolimab, which targeted the costimulatory receptor OX40 (CD134), was an agonistic, fully human IgG2 monoclonal antibody. Of the roughly 52 dose-escalation patients, hepatocellular carcinoma was present in roughly 19, melanoma in approximately 15, renal cell carcinoma in 9 and head and neck cancer in 9. Peripheral TCRbeta sequencing was intended to test whether TCR sequence diversity was altered and clonal T-cell expansion was caused by ivuxolimab. In the dose-escalation cohort, more than 75% of patients were male, and the mean age was approximately 60 years, with a range of roughly 20 to 80. The paper covers the monotherapy dose-escalation part of the phase I ivuxolimab trial, which included N of about 50 patients. Patients were allowed to have had prior anti-PD-1, anti-PD-L1 or anti-CTLA-4 therapy, and about 40% of the dose-escalation patients had been treated with checkpoint inhibitors. Intravenous ivuxolimab was administered to patients every 2 weeks at six dose levels: 0.01, 0.1, 0.3, 1.5, 3 and 10 mg/kg. Partial responses occurred in three dose-escalation patients, of whom one had hepatocellular carcinoma and two had cutaneous melanoma. What the research found in general, with its limitations: In partial responders in the 0.1-3.0 mg/kg groups, normalized peripheral clonal expansion was found to be among the lowest, especially among CD8+ T cells. The antigen specificity of the peripheral T cells that underwent clonal expansion was not determined. Low levels of normalized T-cell clonal expansion were also seen in some nonresponding patients. On average, CD8+ T cells showed more expanded clones than CD4+ T cells after ivuxolimab. At doses of 0.1 to 3.0 mg/kg, clonal expansion of both CD4+ and CD8+ T cells in blood was seen between baseline and week 6.

As for this clone: Its cognate antigen has yet to be identified. No much larger clonotype is one base removed from it; base qualities were not supplied.

Including the terminal cysteine and phenylalanine, the CDR3 comprises 16 residues. Only CDR3 DNA remains: 48 bases, in frame from the first base. V lost 0 bases and J lost 4 bases; the stretch between them is 15 bases long. As encoded in the germline V gene, CDR1 is MGHRA while CDR2 is YSYEKL. Patients with autoimmune disease history or receiving systemic immunosuppression were excluded from the trial. Peripheral blood for TCR sequencing was collected from all dose cohorts at baseline, on cycle 4 day 1, and on cycle 7 day 1. Samples came from an open-label, multicenter, first-in-human phase I dose-escalation trial of ivuxolimab. Adults with locally advanced or metastatic melanoma, renal cell, hepatocellular, or head and neck squamous cell carcinoma were enrolled in the trial. Before TCR sequencing, CD4+ T cells and CD8+ T cells were sorted from peripheral blood as separate populations. For sequencing of the TCRbeta CDR3 region, genomic DNA was extracted from the sorted cells. The immunoSEQ Assay was used for sequencing of TCRbeta CDR3 regions. TCRdb re-hosts the immuneACCESS table, in-frame sequences only. Its copies lack some clones; in the studies checked, an unresolved V gene accounts for under half of them, and the cause for the rest is not known. The sample table contains 40,000 to 45,000 clones; only one count was recorded for roughly nine tenths of them. Approximately 4.4% of the sample belongs to the ten largest clones.

The rearrangement joined TRBV4-1 to TRBJ1-2; no confident D gene assignment can be made. This sequence was found in an adult with an advanced solid tumor such as melanoma, head and neck, liver or kidney cancer. Here the sequenced sample was CD4+ or CD8+ T cells sorted from blood, taken in a trial of the OX40 agonist ivuxolimab. The DNA sequence is TGCGCCAGCAGCCAAGATCGCGGGGAGGATAGCTATGGCTACACCTTC. Translated, it gives CASSQDRGEDSYGYTF.